Described below is a single T cell receptor beta chain sequence and its context. This sample is part of a study of blood T cell repertoires in COVID-19. Study information: The United States, Italy and Spain supplied acute and convalescent COVID-19 samples.

TCRdb's copy holds only in-frame clones and misses some; the assay was immunoSEQ multiplex PCR. The sample lists tens of thousands of clones; approximately 90% were seen once. The CDR3 is 13 residues long. The germline gives CDR1 SGHDN, CDR2 FVKESK. V dropped 0 bases and J dropped 0 bases, with 2 bases sitting between them. Sequencing was done on a sample of peripheral blood. This chain uses TRBV14 with TRBJ1-1; the D is unclear. This TCR was sampled from an elderly woman with acute or convalescent COVID-19. CDR3 coding DNA: TGTGCCAGCAGCCAAGATATGAACACTGAAGCTTTCTTT. Its protein product is CASSQDMNTEAFF.